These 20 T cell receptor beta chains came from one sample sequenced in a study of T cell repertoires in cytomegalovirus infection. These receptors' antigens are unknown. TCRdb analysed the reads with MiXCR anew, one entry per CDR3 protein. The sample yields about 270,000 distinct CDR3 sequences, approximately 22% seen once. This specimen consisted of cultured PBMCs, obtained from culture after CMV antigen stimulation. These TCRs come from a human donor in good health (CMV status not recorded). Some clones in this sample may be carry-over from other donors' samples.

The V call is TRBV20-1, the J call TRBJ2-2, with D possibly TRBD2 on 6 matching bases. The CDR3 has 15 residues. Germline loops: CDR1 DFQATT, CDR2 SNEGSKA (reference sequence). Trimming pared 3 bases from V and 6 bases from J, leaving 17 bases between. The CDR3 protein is CSASPGLGDAGELFF. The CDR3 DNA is TGCAGTGCTAGCCCGGGACTTGGGGACGCCGGGGAGCTGTTTTTT.

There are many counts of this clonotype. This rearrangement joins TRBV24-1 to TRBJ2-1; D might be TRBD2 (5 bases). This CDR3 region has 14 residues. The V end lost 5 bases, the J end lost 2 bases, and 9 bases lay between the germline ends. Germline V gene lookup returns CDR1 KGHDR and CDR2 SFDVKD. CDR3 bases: TGTGCCACCAGTGGCTCTAGCCCCTACAATGAGCAGTTCTTC. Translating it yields CATSGSSPYNEQFF.

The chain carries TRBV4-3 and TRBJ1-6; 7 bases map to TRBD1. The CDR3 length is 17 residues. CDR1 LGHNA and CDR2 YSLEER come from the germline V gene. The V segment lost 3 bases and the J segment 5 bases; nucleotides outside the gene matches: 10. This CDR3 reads CASSHLIEGQHNSPLHF. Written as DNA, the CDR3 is TGCGCCAGCAGCCATTTGATCGAGGGACAGCATAATTCACCCCTCCACTTT.

The CDR3 is CASSIEPRATDTQYF. In DNA form, the CDR3 reads TGTGCCAGTAGTATTGAGCCCAGGGCAACAGATACGCAGTATTTT. The chain combines TRBV19 with TRBJ2-3; weak D call: TRBD1 (5 bases). The germline V gene has CDR1 LNHDA and CDR2 SQIVND (reference sequence). The CDR3 contains 15 residues. V lost 3 bases to trimming and J lost 3 bases, with 13 bases between them.

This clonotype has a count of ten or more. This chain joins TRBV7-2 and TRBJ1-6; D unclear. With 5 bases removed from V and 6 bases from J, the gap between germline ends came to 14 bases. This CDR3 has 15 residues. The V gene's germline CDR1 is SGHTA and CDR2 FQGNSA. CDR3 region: CASSLGWGSNSPLHF. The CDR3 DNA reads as TGTGCCAGCAGCCTAGGGTGGGGTAGTAATTCACCCCTCCACTTT.

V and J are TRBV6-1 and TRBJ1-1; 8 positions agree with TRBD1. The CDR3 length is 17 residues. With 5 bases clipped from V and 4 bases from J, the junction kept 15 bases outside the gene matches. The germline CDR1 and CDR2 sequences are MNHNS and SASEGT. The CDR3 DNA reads TGTGCCAGCAGTTCGGACAGGGTCGGTGTGGTGAGCACTGAAGCTTTCTTT. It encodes CASSSDRVGVVSTEAFF.

For the CDR3, the DNA is TGTGCCAGTAGTGTGGACAGCTATAACGGGGAGCTGTTTTTT. This encodes CASSVDSYNGELFF. The V and J genes are TRBV19 and TRBJ2-2; D perhaps matches TRBD1 (6 bases). V shed 5 bases and J shed 7 bases, with 14 bases lying between them. The germline V gene encodes CDR1 LNHDA and CDR2 SQIVND (reference sequence). The length of the CDR3 is 14 residues.

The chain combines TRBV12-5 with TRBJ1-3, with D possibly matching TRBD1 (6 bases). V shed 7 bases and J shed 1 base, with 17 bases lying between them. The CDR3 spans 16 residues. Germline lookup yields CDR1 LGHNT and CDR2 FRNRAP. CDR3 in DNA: TGTGCTAGTGCCTTACAGGGTGAGGGGTCTGGAAACACCATATATTTT. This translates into CASALQGEGSGNTIYF. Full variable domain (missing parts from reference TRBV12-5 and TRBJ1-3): DARVTQTPRHKVTEMGQEVTMRCQPILGHNTVFWYRQTMMQGLELLAYFRNRAPLDDSGMPKDRFSAEMPDATLATLKIQPSEPRDSAVYFCASALQGEGSGNTIYFGEGSWLTVV.

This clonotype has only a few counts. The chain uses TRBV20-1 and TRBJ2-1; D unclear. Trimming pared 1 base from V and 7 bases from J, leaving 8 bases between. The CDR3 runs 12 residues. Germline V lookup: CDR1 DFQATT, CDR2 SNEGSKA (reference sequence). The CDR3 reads CSARGRPNEQFF. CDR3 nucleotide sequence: TGCAGTGCTAGAGGCAGGCCAAATGAGCAGTTCTTC.

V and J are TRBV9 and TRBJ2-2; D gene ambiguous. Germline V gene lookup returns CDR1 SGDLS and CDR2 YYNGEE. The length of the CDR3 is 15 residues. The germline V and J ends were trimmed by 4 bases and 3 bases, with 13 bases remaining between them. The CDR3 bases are TGTGCCAGCAGCCCTAATGATGGCGACACCGGGGAGCTGTTTTTT. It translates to CASSPNDGDTGELFF.

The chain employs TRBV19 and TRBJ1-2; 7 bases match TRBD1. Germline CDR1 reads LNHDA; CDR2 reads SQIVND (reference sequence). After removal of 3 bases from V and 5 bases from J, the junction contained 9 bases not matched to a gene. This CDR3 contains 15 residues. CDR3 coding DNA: TGTGCCAGTAGTATGTACGGGACAGTGATGTATGGCTACACCTTC. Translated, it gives CASSMYGTVMYGYTF. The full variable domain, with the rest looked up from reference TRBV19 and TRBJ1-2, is DGGITQSPKYLFRKEGQNVTLSCEQNLNHDAMYWYRQDPGQGLRLIYYSQIVNDFQKGDIAEGYSVSREKKESFPLTVTSAQKNPTAFYLCASSMYGTVMYGYTFGSGTRLTVV.

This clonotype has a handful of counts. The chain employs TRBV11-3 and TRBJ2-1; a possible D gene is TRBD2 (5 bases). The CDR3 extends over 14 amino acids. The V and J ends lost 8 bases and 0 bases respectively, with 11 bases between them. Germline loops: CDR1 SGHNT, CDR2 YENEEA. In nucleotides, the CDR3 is TGTGCCAGCCGGCGCCGGGGCTCCTACAATGAGCAGTTCTTC. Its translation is CASRRRGSYNEQFF.

This CDR3 is CASSYTGQPAYEQYF. DNA for the CDR3: TGTGCCAGCAGTTACACGGGACAGCCGGCCTACGAGCAGTACTTC. This chain uses TRBV6-5 with TRBJ2-7; 7 bases are a match to TRBD1. V was pared by 2 bases and J by 2 bases, with 6 bases of the junction left unmatched. The CDR3 sequence is 15 residues long. Germline loops: CDR1 MNHEY, CDR2 SVGAGI.

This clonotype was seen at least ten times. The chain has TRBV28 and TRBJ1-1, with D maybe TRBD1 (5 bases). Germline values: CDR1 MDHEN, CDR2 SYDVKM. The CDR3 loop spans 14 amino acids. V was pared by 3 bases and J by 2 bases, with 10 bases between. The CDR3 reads CASSFMGGNTEAFF. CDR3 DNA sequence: TGTGCCAGCAGTTTTATGGGGGGAAACACTGAAGCTTTCTTT.

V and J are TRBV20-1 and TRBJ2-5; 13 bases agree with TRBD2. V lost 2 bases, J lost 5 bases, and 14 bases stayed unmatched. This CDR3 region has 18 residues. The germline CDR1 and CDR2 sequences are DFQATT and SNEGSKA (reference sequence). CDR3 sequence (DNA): TGCAGTGCTAGACCACTCAAACGGACTAGCGGGAGACTGGAGACCCAGTACTTC. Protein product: CSARPLKRTSGRLETQYF.

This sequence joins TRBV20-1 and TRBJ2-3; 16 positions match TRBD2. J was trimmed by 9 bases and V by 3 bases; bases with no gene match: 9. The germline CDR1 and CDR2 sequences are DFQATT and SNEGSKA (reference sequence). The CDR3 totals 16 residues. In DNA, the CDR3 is TGCAGTGCTAGTCAGGGACTAGCGGGAGGGCCATACACGCAGTATTTT. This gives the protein CSASQGLAGGPYTQYF.

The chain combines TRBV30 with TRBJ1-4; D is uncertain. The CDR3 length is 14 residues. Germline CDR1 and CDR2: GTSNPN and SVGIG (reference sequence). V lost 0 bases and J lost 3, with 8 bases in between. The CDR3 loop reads CAWSVGLANEKLFF. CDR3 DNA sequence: TGTGCCTGGAGTGTGGGGTTAGCTAATGAAAAACTGTTTTTT.

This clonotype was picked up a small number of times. The CDR3 region is CASSTNRDSNQPQHF. CDR3 coding DNA: TGTGCCAGTAGTACCAACAGGGATAGCAATCAGCCCCAGCATTTT. The rearrangement joins TRBV19 to TRBJ1-5, with a tentative D call TRBD1 (6 bases). Germline V gene sequence: CDR1 LNHDA, CDR2 SQIVND (reference sequence). Trimming shortened V by 4 bases and J by 0 bases, and 10 bases separated the two germline ends. CDR3 size: 15 residues.

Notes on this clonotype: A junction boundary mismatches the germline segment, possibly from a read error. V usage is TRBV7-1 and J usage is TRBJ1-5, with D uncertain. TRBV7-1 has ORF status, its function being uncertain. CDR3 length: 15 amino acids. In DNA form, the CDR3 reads TGTGCCAACAGCCCATACAGTAATAGCAATCAGCCCCAGCATTTT. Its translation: CANSPYSNSNQPQHF.

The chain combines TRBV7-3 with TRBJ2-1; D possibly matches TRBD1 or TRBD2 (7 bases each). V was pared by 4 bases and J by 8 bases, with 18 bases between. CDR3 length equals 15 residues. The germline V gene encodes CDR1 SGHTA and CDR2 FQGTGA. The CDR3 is CASSSSGAGGDEQFF. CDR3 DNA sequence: TGTGCCAGCAGCTCATCCGGGGCAGGGGGGGATGAGCAGTTCTTC.